One TCR beta chain is described in this entry. What antigen it recognizes has not been identified. No clone much larger than this one lies a single base away; base qualities are absent. CDR1 and CDR2 (SGHRS, YFSETQ) derive from the germline V gene. The junction carries 16 bases between V and J, which are trimmed by 0 bases and 7 bases respectively. The CDR3 runs 15 amino acids, cysteine and phenylalanine included. Only CDR3 DNA remains: 45 bases, in frame from the first base. The record originates from a study of T cell responses to AZD1222 COVID-19 vaccine (dated by TCRdb to about 2021). Turning to the overall study: A total of 233 trial participants underwent TCR sequencing, of whom about 200 had received two doses of AZD1222 and about 25 had received two doses of the MenACWY control vaccine. Trial participants were enrolled by age into 18-55, 56-69 and 70-plus year subgroups, with 148, 28 and 57 TCR-sequenced participants respectively. Overall results and qualifications from the work: Nearly half of unique spike-specific TCRs reportedly recognized epitopes outside regions mutated in the B.1.351 and B.1.1.7 variants. Participants were mostly white British and included more females than males, and it was suggested by the authors that clonal diversity may have been underestimated. After two AZD1222 doses, both the breadth and the depth of spike-specific TCRs were significantly higher than at day 0 and than in MenACWY recipients. The 56-69-year group was small, and its depth increase did not reach significance, likely because of low power. CD4 TCRs associated with the vaccine covered the entire spike protein, and the dominant responses were in regions 160-218 and 743-854. Conclusions about previously exposed vaccinees are limited, since just 6 or 7 AZD1222 recipients were seropositive for SARS-CoV-2 at baseline. Because no samples from the day 14 peak response were available, repertoires could be characterized only after the peak T cell response.

The intended sense of this specimen's time point label: about 28 days (+/-7) after the second vaccine dose. AZD1222 recipients with second doses at about 4 weeks or about 12 weeks were pooled, because spike-specific TCR depth and breadth did not differ between schedules. The vaccinee samples were drawn from two UK trials, COV001 and COV002, one of which was a single-blind randomized controlled phase 2/3 trial testing AZD1222 (ChAdOx1 nCoV-19) in healthy adults. For TCRbeta chain sequencing, PBMC samples were collected from trial participants at day 0 and at day 28 after the second dose. The CDR3 regions of human TCRbeta chains were analyzed by immunosequencing. Concerning the study's data processing: TCRs in the repertoires were matched against a reference library of SARS-CoV-2-specific TCRs that had been generated with the MIRA antigen-specificity platform. Breadth meant the fraction of unique TCRs that were SARS-CoV-2-associated, whereas depth meant the fraction of total T cells that were SARS-CoV-2-associated. Using the MIRA data, every spike-specific TCR was mapped to the spike region that the TCR reacted to and assigned to either a CD4 or a CD8 class. Log10-transformed breadth and depth values were compared by one-way ANOVA with Sidak's multiple comparisons tests. Held by TCRdb, this immuneACCESS table contains in-frame sequences only and omits some clones. Under half of the omission traces to an unresolved V gene where checked; the cause of the rest is unknown. That table supplies the V and J calls and clone size; D and trimming were determined from the DNA. This sample comprises 100,000 to 120,000 clones, roughly 92% of them detected only once. The ten largest clones represent 2% to 2.5% of the sample.

Specimen: peripheral blood, collected 28 days after the second AZD1222 dose. The V gene is TRBV5-1 and the J gene is TRBJ1-2, with no reliable assignment of the D segment. The receptor's source is an adult who received the AZD1222 COVID-19 vaccine. The nucleotide sequence is TGCGCCAGCAGCTTGGCCTCTGGGAATCGTATTGGCTACACCTTC. This translates into CASSLASGNRIGYTF.